In this sample, the clone carrying this T cell receptor (beta chain) turned up many times. What it binds is unknown. Construction of TCR beta libraries was performed using quantitative 5'-RACE with molecular barcodes. TCRdb fed the 5' RACE reads into MiXCR, producing one record per CDR3 protein. The data show 130,000 to 150,000 distinct CDR3 sequences, 7% to 9% seen once. This sample was taken from a study of CD8 T cells in ankylosing spondylitis. Overall study results and limits: Both synovial fluid and blood in reactive arthritis had previously been reported to carry some motif variants. The clones that were linked to disease were reported to be significantly enriched in matched synovial fluid samples from ankylosing spondylitis patients. Characteristic, it appeared, of ankylosing spondylitis blood was a TCR beta motif of about eight highly homologous variants.

CDR3 length: 15 amino acids. The ends were cut back, 0 bases at V and 2 bases at J, with 12 bases in the middle. CDR1 is SGDLS, CDR2 YYNGEE, per germline. The chain employs TRBV9 and TRBJ2-7; no firm D call. Sequenced input: synovial fluid, either unsorted or a sorted T cell fraction (not recorded which). This clonotype was obtained from a male donor with ankylosing spondylitis. CDR3: CASSVGIQPPYEQYF. The CDR3 DNA reads as TGTGCCAGCAGCGTAGGGATACAACCACCCTACGAGCAGTACTTC.